This T cell receptor beta chain was obtained from a study of blood T cell repertoires in COVID-19. In the study overall: The origin of the acute and convalescent COVID-19 samples was the United States, Italy and Spain. Nucleic acid was either cDNA or gDNA, and it came from T cells, B-cell-depleted T cells, or PBMCs.

As to this clone: The same CDR3 is also encoded by other DNA sequences in this sample.

The germline V gene has CDR1 SEHNR and CDR2 FQNEAQ (reference sequence). With V trimmed by 4 bases and J by 5 bases, 1 base remained unmatched. The CDR3 is 15 residues long. In the original workflow: Amplification with reference gene primers provided the estimates of nucleated cell counts. Sequencing was performed with immunoSEQ multiplex PCR; in TCRdb, only in-frame clones are kept and a portion is missing. The V and J calls and the clone size are those of that table, but D and trimming were determined from the DNA. The table includes some 180,000 clones, 88% detected once. Sequencing used peripheral blood. This TCR was sampled from a man aged 45-65 years who had recovered from COVID-19. This chain connects TRBV7-9 to TRBJ2-2; 13 bases map to TRBD2. The CDR3 region is CASSSLAGGTGELFF. Written as DNA, the CDR3 is TGTGCCAGCAGCTCACTAGCGGGAGGGACCGGGGAGCTGTTTTTT. Filled out from reference TRBV7-9 and TRBJ2-2, the complete variable domain reads DTGVSQNPRHKITKRGQNVTFRCDPISEHNRLYWYRQTLGQGPEFLTYFQNEAQLEKSRLLSDRFSAERPKGSFSTLEIQRTEQGDSAMYLCASSSLAGGTGELFFGEGSRLTVL.